This is a list of T cell receptor beta chains from one sample in a study of cytomegalovirus exposure and HLA in healthy donors. Profiling relied on immunoSEQ multiplex PCR, and the TCRdb table lists in-frame clones only, not all of them. The sample lists 150,000 to 200,000 clones, more than 60% occurring once. Sequencing was performed on PBMCs. The receptor source for this set is a woman aged 25 to 45 in good health and CMV-seropositive. CDR3s include the opening cysteine and the closing phenylalanine or tryptophan. A D gene is named only where the DNA matches it firmly. Not all rows give a size; the values are once, few, many and, for expanded clones, a class.

CDR3 length: 14
clone size: -
D gene: TRBD1
V gene: TRBV6-5
J gene: TRBJ2-7
CDR3 protein: CASSRGTGSYEQYF
CDR3 DNA: TGTGCCAGCAGCCGCGGGACAGGGTCCTACGAGCAGTACTTC

CDR3 length: 14
clone size: -
D gene: -
V gene: TRBV14
J gene: TRBJ1-1
CDR3 protein: CASSPRYGGTEAFF
CDR3 DNA: TGTGCCAGCAGCCCCCGGTACGGCGGGACTGAAGCTTTCTTT

CDR3 length: 15
clone size: once
D gene: TRBD2
V gene: TRBV5-4
J gene: TRBJ2-1
CDR3 protein: CASSLLADLYNEQFF
CDR3 DNA: TGTGCCAGCAGCCTACTAGCGGACCTGTACAATGAGCAGTTCTTC

CDR3 length: 16
clone size: -
D gene: -
V gene: TRBV4-1
J gene: TRBJ1-3
CDR3 protein: CASSQGWQSSGNTIYF
CDR3 DNA: TGCGCCAGCAGCCAAGGCTGGCAGTCCTCTGGAAACACCATATATTTT

CDR3 length: 17
clone size: -
D gene: TRBD2
V gene: TRBV9
J gene: TRBJ2-1
CDR3 protein: CASSGSSGGSSYNEQFF
CDR3 DNA: TGTGCCAGCAGCGGATCTAGCGGGGGGAGTTCCTACAATGAGCAGTTCTTC

CDR3 length: 12
clone size: -
D gene: -
V gene: TRBV11-2
J gene: TRBJ1-1
CDR3 protein: CASSLAGLQGFF
CDR3 DNA: TGTGCCAGCAGCTTAGCCGGTCTACAGGGCTTCTTT

CDR3 length: 16
clone size: -
D gene: -
V gene: TRBV21-1
J gene: TRBJ2-3
CDR3 protein: CASSSPERPSTDTQYF
CDR3 DNA: TGTGCCAGCAGCTCCCCGGAGAGACCCAGCACAGATACGCAGTATTTT

CDR3 length: 16
clone size: few
D gene: TRBD2
V gene: TRBV30
J gene: TRBJ2-2
CDR3 protein: CAFRADSGRNTGELFF
CDR3 DNA: TGTGCCTTTCGAGCAGATAGCGGGAGGAACACCGGGGAGCTGTTTTTT

CDR3 length: 13
clone size: -
D gene: -
V gene: TRBV7-2
J gene: TRBJ1-2
CDR3 protein: CASSSRQAYGYTF
CDR3 DNA: TGTGCCAGCAGCTCTAGACAGGCCTATGGCTACACCTTC

CDR3 length: 15
clone size: -
D gene: TRBD1
V gene: TRBV19
J gene: TRBJ1-2
CDR3 protein: CASSDDHGTVYGYTF
CDR3 DNA: TGTGCCAGTAGTGACGACCACGGGACAGTATATGGCTACACCTTC

CDR3 length: 15
clone size: -
D gene: TRBD1
V gene: TRBV12-5
J gene: TRBJ2-3
CDR3 protein: CASGSDRGRGDTQYF
CDR3 DNA: TGTGCTAGTGGTTCCGACAGGGGGCGGGGAGATACGCAGTATTTT

CDR3 length: 16
clone size: -
D gene: -
V gene: TRBV11-2
J gene: TRBJ1-4
CDR3 protein: CASSLDRPGFNEKLFF
CDR3 DNA: TGTGCCAGCAGCTTAGATCGGCCAGGCTTTAATGAAAAACTGTTTTTT

CDR3 length: 17
clone size: -
D gene: -
V gene: TRBV19
J gene: TRBJ2-6
CDR3 protein: CASSSDRPDSGANVLTF
CDR3 DNA: TGTGCCAGTAGTAGTGACAGGCCCGACTCTGGGGCCAACGTCCTGACTTTC

CDR3 length: 13
clone size: once
D gene: -
V gene: TRBV6-1
J gene: TRBJ1-4
CDR3 protein: CASSEGRGEKLFF
CDR3 DNA: TGTGCCAGCAGTGAAGGGAGAGGTGAAAAACTGTTTTTT

CDR3 length: 11
clone size: -
D gene: -
V gene: TRBV30
J gene: TRBJ1-3
CDR3 protein: CGLGQGNTIYF
CDR3 DNA: TGTGGCCTAGGACAGGGAAACACCATATATTTT

CDR3 length: 12
clone size: -
D gene: TRBD1
V gene: TRBV29-1
J gene: TRBJ2-7
CDR3 protein: CSVGQGVYEQYF
CDR3 DNA: TGCAGCGTGGGACAGGGGGTCTACGAGCAGTACTTC

CDR3 length: 16
clone size: -
D gene: -
V gene: TRBV4-1
J gene: TRBJ2-7
CDR3 protein: CASSQVSTGYSYEQYF
CDR3 DNA: TGCGCCAGCAGCCAAGTATCTACAGGCTACTCCTACGAGCAGTACTTC

CDR3 length: 13
clone size: -
D gene: TRBD1
V gene: TRBV28
J gene: TRBJ2-3
CDR3 protein: CASSLGQTDTQYF
CDR3 DNA: TGTGCCAGCAGTTTGGGACAGACAGATACGCAGTATTTT

CDR3 length: 15
clone size: once
D gene: TRBD1
V gene: TRBV5-1
J gene: TRBJ1-6
CDR3 protein: CASSQWTGGKSPLHF
CDR3 DNA: TGCGCCAGCAGCCAATGGACAGGGGGAAAGTCACCCCTCCACTTT

CDR3 length: 14
clone size: -
D gene: TRBD2
V gene: TRBV5-1
J gene: TRBJ2-1
CDR3 protein: CASSRLAGDNEQFF
CDR3 DNA: TGCGCCAGCAGCCGGCTAGCGGGAGACAATGAGCAGTTCTTC

CDR3 length: 16
clone size: -
D gene: TRBD1
V gene: TRBV7-2
J gene: TRBJ1-3
CDR3 protein: CASSLRTGGTGNTIYF
CDR3 DNA: TGTGCCAGCAGCTTGAGGACAGGGGGAACTGGAAACACCATATATTTT

CDR3 length: 16
clone size: -
D gene: TRBD1
V gene: TRBV4-1
J gene: TRBJ1-4
CDR3 protein: CASSLDRSFNNEKLFF
CDR3 DNA: TGCGCCAGCAGCCTGGACAGGTCTTTTAATAATGAAAAACTGTTTTTT

CDR3 length: 18
clone size: -
D gene: TRBD2
V gene: TRBV7-2
J gene: TRBJ2-7
CDR3 protein: CASSQPRTSGNSAYEQYF
CDR3 DNA: TGTGCCAGCAGCCAGCCCAGGACTAGCGGGAATTCGGCCTACGAGCAGTACTTC

CDR3 length: 12
clone size: -
D gene: -
V gene: TRBV19
J gene: TRBJ2-7
CDR3 protein: CASSIPGYEQYF
CDR3 DNA: TGTGCCAGTAGTATCCCAGGGTACGAGCAGTACTTC

CDR3 length: 14
clone size: -
D gene: -
V gene: TRBV30
J gene: TRBJ1-1
CDR3 protein: CAWSVEQVALEAFF
CDR3 DNA: TGTGCCTGGAGTGTAGAACAGGTGGCCCTTGAAGCTTTCTTT

CDR3 length: 15
clone size: -
D gene: TRBD1
V gene: TRBV28
J gene: TRBJ1-4
CDR3 protein: CASSSTGTGYVIPFF
CDR3 DNA: TGTGCCAGCAGTTCAACCGGGACAGGGTATGTTATCCCGTTTTTT

CDR3 length: 14
clone size: once
D gene: -
V gene: TRBV10-3
J gene: TRBJ1-1
CDR3 protein: CAISDMRRNTEAFF
CDR3 DNA: TGTGCCATCAGTGATATGCGGAGGAACACTGAAGCTTTCTTT

CDR3 length: 16
clone size: few
D gene: TRBD1
V gene: TRBV7-3
J gene: TRBJ2-2
CDR3 protein: CASSPPGQGQTGELFF
CDR3 DNA: TGTGCCAGCAGCCCTCCGGGACAGGGACAAACCGGGGAGCTGTTTTTT

CDR3 length: 16
clone size: -
D gene: -
V gene: TRBV21-1
J gene: TRBJ1-4
CDR3 protein: CASSKPVRDSNEKLFF
CDR3 DNA: TGTGCCAGCAGCAAACCCGTCCGGGACAGTAATGAAAAACTGTTTTTT

CDR3 length: 14
clone size: -
D gene: -
V gene: TRBV13
J gene: TRBJ1-1
CDR3 protein: CASSLRGLGTEAFF
CDR3 DNA: TGTGCCAGCAGCTTAAGGGGGTTGGGCACTGAAGCTTTCTTT

CDR3 length: 13
clone size: -
D gene: -
V gene: TRBV27
J gene: TRBJ2-3
CDR3 protein: CASSLGPTDTQYF
CDR3 DNA: TGTGCCAGCAGTTTAGGGCCCACAGATACGCAGTATTTT

CDR3 length: 14
clone size: -
D gene: -
V gene: TRBV4-2
J gene: TRBJ2-7
CDR3 protein: CASSPEGSAYEQYF
CDR3 DNA: TGTGCCAGCAGCCCCGAGGGCTCGGCCTACGAGCAGTACTTC

CDR3 length: 16
clone size: once
D gene: -
V gene: TRBV6-5
J gene: TRBJ1-3
CDR3 protein: CASSYKSLSSGNTIYF
CDR3 DNA: TGTGCCAGCAGTTATAAGAGCCTTAGCTCTGGAAACACCATATATTTT

CDR3 length: 14
clone size: -
D gene: -
V gene: TRBV2
J gene: TRBJ2-7
CDR3 protein: CASTPHQNSYEQYF
CDR3 DNA: TGTGCCAGCACCCCGCACCAGAACAGCTACGAGCAGTACTTC

CDR3 length: 14
clone size: -
D gene: TRBD1
V gene: TRBV5-1
J gene: TRBJ2-7
CDR3 protein: CASTPLQGAGEQYF
CDR3 DNA: TGCGCCAGCACCCCTCTGCAGGGGGCGGGAGAGCAGTACTTC

CDR3 length: 13
clone size: -
D gene: -
V gene: TRBV30
J gene: TRBJ1-4
CDR3 protein: CAWSAATNEKLFF
CDR3 DNA: TGTGCCTGGAGTGCGGCAACTAATGAAAAACTGTTTTTT

CDR3 length: 15
clone size: once
D gene: TRBD1
V gene: TRBV18
J gene: TRBJ2-3
CDR3 protein: CASSPPSTGDDTQYF
CDR3 DNA: TGTGCCAGCTCACCCCCCTCTACAGGGGACGATACGCAGTATTTT

CDR3 length: 14
clone size: -
D gene: -
V gene: TRBV6-5
J gene: TRBJ1-4
CDR3 protein: CASSYAGVREKLFF
CDR3 DNA: TGTGCCAGCAGTTACGCGGGGGTCCGTGAAAAACTGTTTTTT

CDR3 length: 13
clone size: -
D gene: TRBD2
V gene: TRBV5-6
J gene: TRBJ2-7
CDR3 protein: CASSWGGNYEQYF
CDR3 DNA: TGTGCCAGCAGCTGGGGAGGGAACTACGAGCAGTACTTC

CDR3 length: 10
clone size: -
D gene: -
V gene: TRBV29-1
J gene: TRBJ1-2
CDR3 protein: CSVPGGGYTF
CDR3 DNA: TGCAGCGTCCCGGGGGGCGGCTACACCTTC